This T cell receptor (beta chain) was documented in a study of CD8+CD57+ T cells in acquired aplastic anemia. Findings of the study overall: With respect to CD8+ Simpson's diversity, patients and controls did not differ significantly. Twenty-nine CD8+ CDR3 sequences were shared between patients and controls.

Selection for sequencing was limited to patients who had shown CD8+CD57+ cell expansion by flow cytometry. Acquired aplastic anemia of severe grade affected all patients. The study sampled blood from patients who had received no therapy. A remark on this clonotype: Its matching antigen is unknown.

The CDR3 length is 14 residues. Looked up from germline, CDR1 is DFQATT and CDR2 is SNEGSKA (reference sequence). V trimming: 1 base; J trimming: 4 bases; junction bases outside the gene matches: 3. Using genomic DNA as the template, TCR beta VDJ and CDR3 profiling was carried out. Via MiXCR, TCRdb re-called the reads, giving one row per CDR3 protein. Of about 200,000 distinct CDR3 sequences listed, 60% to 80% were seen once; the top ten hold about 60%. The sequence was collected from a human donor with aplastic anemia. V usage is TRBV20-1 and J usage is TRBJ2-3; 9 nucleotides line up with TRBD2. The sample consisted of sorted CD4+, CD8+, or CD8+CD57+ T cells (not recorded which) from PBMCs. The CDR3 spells CSARVAGAADTQYF. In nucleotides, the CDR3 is TGCAGTGCTAGAGTAGCGGGGGCTGCAGATACGCAGTATTTT.